These T cell receptor beta chains were read from a single sample in a study of T cells in localized non-small cell lung cancer. This table comes from immunoSEQ multiplex PCR, and its TCRdb copy is limited to in-frame clones, with some not included. The table includes approximately 70,000 clones, approximately 80% detected once. The specimen comprised PBMCs, sampled before any cancer treatment. The receptors here all came from a man between 40 and 70 years old with stage II lung adenocarcinoma. Both conserved end residues are part of each CDR3. The order of the fields is J gene, D gene, V gene, clone size, CDR3 protein, CDR3 DNA. The D gene is left open where the match is weak. Only some rows state a clone size, as once, few, many or a class for expanded clones.

J gene: TRBJ2-1
D gene: TRBD2
V gene: TRBV4-3
clone size: .
CDR3 protein: CASSRAGTSDVNEQFF
CDR3 DNA: TGCGCCAGCAGCCGAGCCGGGACTAGCGACGTCAATGAGCAGTTCTTC

J gene: TRBJ1-2
D gene: TRBD1
V gene: TRBV5-1
clone size: once
CDR3 protein: CASSLGRIDRGSTF
CDR3 DNA: TGCGCCAGCAGCTTGGGCCGCATAGACAGGGGGAGTACCTTC

J gene: TRBJ2-5
D gene: .
V gene: TRBV6-1
clone size: .
CDR3 protein: CASTRGGGGRETQYF
CDR3 DNA: TGTGCCAGCACCAGAGGTGGGGGGGGCAGGGAGACCCAGTACTTC

J gene: TRBJ2-2
D gene: TRBD1
V gene: TRBV5-4
clone size: few
CDR3 protein: CASSRYTGTGGFVGELFF
CDR3 DNA: TGTGCCAGCAGCCGTTATACCGGGACAGGGGGCTTTGTCGGGGAGCTGTTTTTT

J gene: TRBJ1-5
D gene: .
V gene: TRBV18
clone size: .
CDR3 protein: CASSGGNQPQHF
CDR3 DNA: TGTGCCAGCTCAGGCGGGAATCAGCCCCAGCATTTT

J gene: TRBJ1-3
D gene: .
V gene: TRBV29-1
clone size: .
CDR3 protein: CSGVEDTSNTIYF
CDR3 DNA: TGCAGCGGAGTGGAGGACACATCCAACACCATATATTTT

J gene: TRBJ2-7
D gene: TRBD1
V gene: TRBV5-1
clone size: .
CDR3 protein: CASSLDWLRDRSYEQYF
CDR3 DNA: TGCGCCAGCAGCTTGGACTGGCTAAGGGACAGGTCTTACGAGCAGTACTTC

J gene: TRBJ1-3
D gene: .
V gene: TRBV5-1
clone size: once
CDR3 protein: CASSYSEAAGGNTIYF
CDR3 DNA: TGCGCCAGCAGCTACTCCGAAGCCGCGGGGGGAAACACCATATATTTT

J gene: TRBJ1-2
D gene: .
V gene: TRBV12-5
clone size: few
CDR3 protein: CASGERGLAGYTF
CDR3 DNA: TGTGCTAGTGGCGAGCGGGGACTGGCTGGCTACACCTTC

J gene: TRBJ2-2
D gene: TRBD1
V gene: TRBV7-9
clone size: .
CDR3 protein: CASSPPGQGYTGELFF
CDR3 DNA: TGTGCCAGCAGCCCCCCGGGACAGGGATATACCGGGGAGCTGTTTTTT

J gene: TRBJ2-5
D gene: TRBD2
V gene: TRBV5-1
clone size: few
CDR3 protein: CASSPGLAGGQETQYF
CDR3 DNA: TGCGCCAGCAGCCCGGGACTAGCGGGAGGGCAAGAGACCCAGTACTTC

J gene: TRBJ2-1
D gene: .
V gene: TRBV30
clone size: .
CDR3 protein: CAWSLLSDYNEQFF
CDR3 DNA: TGTGCCTGGAGTCTCTTGTCGGACTACAATGAGCAGTTCTTC

J gene: TRBJ1-4
D gene: .
V gene: TRBV4-1
clone size: .
CDR3 protein: CASSQDPVATNEKLFF
CDR3 DNA: TGCGCCAGCAGCCAAGACCCTGTTGCAACTAATGAAAAACTGTTTTTT

J gene: TRBJ2-7
D gene: TRBD1
V gene: TRBV9
clone size: once
CDR3 protein: CASSPTPRDRGPYEQYF
CDR3 DNA: TGTGCCAGCAGCCCCACCCCTCGGGACAGGGGACCCTACGAGCAGTACTTC

J gene: TRBJ2-7
D gene: .
V gene: TRBV25-1
clone size: .
CDR3 protein: CASGGYEQYF
CDR3 DNA: TGTGCCAGCGGGGGCTACGAGCAGTACTTC

J gene: TRBJ1-1
D gene: .
V gene: TRBV7-3
clone size: .
CDR3 protein: CASSHQKGTEAFF
CDR3 DNA: TGTGCCAGCAGCCACCAGAAAGGGACTGAAGCTTTCTTT